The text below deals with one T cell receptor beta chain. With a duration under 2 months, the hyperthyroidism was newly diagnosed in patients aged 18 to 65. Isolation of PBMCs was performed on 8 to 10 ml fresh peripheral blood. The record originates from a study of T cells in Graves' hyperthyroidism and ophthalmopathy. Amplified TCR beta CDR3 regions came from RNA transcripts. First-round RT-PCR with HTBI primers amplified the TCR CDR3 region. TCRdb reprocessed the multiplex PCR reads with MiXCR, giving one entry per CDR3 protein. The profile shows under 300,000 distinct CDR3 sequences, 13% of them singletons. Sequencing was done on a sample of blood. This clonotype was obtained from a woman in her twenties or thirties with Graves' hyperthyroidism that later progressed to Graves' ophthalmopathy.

As DNA, the CDR3 is TGTGCCTGCCTCGGGACTAGCGGGGGGTCCTACAATGAGCAGTTCTTC. As protein: CACLGTSGGSYNEQFF. This chain connects TRBV28 to TRBJ2-1, with TRBD2 identical over 15 bases. The germline gives CDR1 MDHEN, CDR2 SYDVKM. Losses at the gene ends were 11 bases for V and 1 base for J; bases not matched to a gene: 6. CDR3 length: 16 amino acids.